The clone carrying this T cell receptor beta chain has only a few counts. Its antigen is unknown. The V and J ends lost 2 bases and 10 bases respectively, with 18 bases between them. The CDR3 spans 14 residues. Germline V gene lookup returns CDR1 SGHRS and CDR2 YFSETQ. The sample is drawn from a study of cytomegalovirus exposure and HLA in healthy donors. Only in-frame clones appear in the TCRdb table, and some are missing; sequencing was by immunoSEQ multiplex PCR. The sample comprises around 300,000 clones, 80% to 90% of which are singletons, and less than 1.2% rests with the top ten. Study-level results: In vitro, three CMV-associated chains proved specific for CMV antigens. Reports described diagnosis of cytomegalovirus status by the classifier as highly specific and sensitive.

The sample consisted of PBMCs. The receptor comes from a woman aged 18 to 35 in good health and CMV-seronegative. The chain has TRBV5-1 and TRBJ2-5; tentative D call: TRBD1 (6 bases). The CDR3 reads CASSFLDTDRYQYF. CDR3 DNA sequence: TGCGCCAGCAGCTTCCTTGACACCGACAGGTACCAGTACTTC. The full variable domain, completed using reference TRBV5-1 and TRBJ2-5, is KAGVTQTPRYLIKTRGQQVTLSCSPISGHRSVSWYQQTPGQGLQFLFEYFSETQRNKGNFPGRFSGRQFSNSRSEMNVSTLELGDSALYLCASSFLDTDRYQYFGPGTRLLVL.